This TCR beta chain stems from a study of CD8+ T cells in alopecia areata (dated 2018 in TCRdb). Some background on the complete study: Treated patients were enrolled in an open-label pilot trial of oral tofacitinib, 5 to 10 mg twice daily, for moderate-to-severe alopecia areata. Patients received tofacitinib for 6 to 18 months and were then followed off drug for 6 months to check for delayed response and recurrence. In treated patients, disease severity was measured using the SALT score, which gives the percentage of scalp surface area affected. In both human patients and the C3H/HeJ mouse model, the study applied high-throughput TCRbeta sequencing to look at T cell clonal expansion in alopecia areata. Scalp tissue and sorted CD4+ and CD8+ peripheral blood T cells from patchy and totalis/universalis alopecia areata patients and from healthy controls were covered by human TCRbeta sequencing. Tofacitinib-treated patients had biopsies at baseline and at 4 and 24 weeks of treatment, with a later scalp biopsy in several patients. Scalp clonality was compared among normal scalp (n=4), patchy alopecia areata scalp (n=8), and alopecia totalis/universalis scalp (n=8). RNA came from the PAXgene miRNA kit for fixed scalp, the miRNeasy kit for PBMCs, and the RNeasy kit for mouse skin. Amplification of TCRbeta CDR3 regions was done by immunoSEQ multiplex PCR using 35 Vbeta forward primers and 13 Jbeta reverse primers. The paper as a whole reports these results and caveats: Because the treated cohort was small and had only one nonresponder, larger studies are needed to examine links between baseline CD8+ expansion and response. Shared TCR sequences between patients were less evident than in mice, which may be partly attributable to HLA diversity in the patient population. Many expanded lesional clones persisted in scalp and blood during tofacitinib treatment, which may partly explain relapse after stopping treatment. Lesional scalp, especially in alopecia totalis/universalis, showed higher clonality and more expanded CD8+ clones than normal scalp, suggesting antigenic drive. Resident alphabeta T cells in normal human skin are also sequenced, complicating scalp TCR repertoire analysis, unlike mouse skin dominated by gammadelta T cells. Tofacitinib significantly decreased scalp clonality and the number of expanded CD8+ clones among the top 100 scalp clones.

Trimming leaves V shorter by 6 bases and J shorter by 9 bases, with the junction holding 14 bases beyond the gene matches. CDR1 is given as SQVTM and CDR2 as ANQGSEA, both from the germline V gene. The CDR3 contains 13 residues, cysteine and phenylalanine counted. Here the CDR3 DNA is all that survives: 39 bases in frame from base 1. This clone was seen more than once but under ten times. The clone's antigen remains unknown. No base quality information exists; no much larger clone differs at one position. Explained via the paper, the time point label denotes: 24 weeks on oral tofacitinib. Per the publication, the treatment or condition label means: oral pan-JAK inhibitor, 5-10 mg twice daily. From alopecia areata patients, peripheral blood was collected along with lesional scalp punch biopsies. PBMCs were isolated by density centrifugation and stained for CD3, CD4 and CD8, after which CD4+ and CD8+ T cells were sorted on a FACSAria.

The library was obtained by the immunoSEQ multiplex PCR assay. RNA was extracted from all samples and reverse transcribed into cDNA as template for TCR sequencing. First-strand cDNA was synthesized using SuperScript III with a 2:1 mix of oligo-dT and random hexamers. A synthetic immune receptor repertoire was used to assess amplification bias, and residual bias was removed computationally. The authors processed their data as follows. Raw reads were preprocessed to remove errors, and CDR3 was defined according to IMGT conventions as the region from the conserved cysteine to phenylalanine. Clonality was computed by normalizing Shannon entropy by log2 of the number of productive unique TCRs and subtracting the result from 1. Whether scalp clones were CD4 or CD8 was inferred by matching scalp TCRbeta sequences against CD4 and CD8 repertoires sorted from blood. As stored in TCRdb, this immuneACCESS dataset retains in-frame rearrangements with V and J assigned. A fraction of the clones does not appear; measured against another copy, unresolved V genes explain less than half of the discrepancy, and the remainder lacks a known reason. V, J and clone size are taken as reported in that table, and D and trimming were inferred from the DNA itself. In this sample the table shows approximately 280,000 clones, nearly 60% of which occur a single time. Around 1.8% of the sample is taken by the ten largest.

This chain joins TRBV29-1 to TRBJ2-7, with 7 bases aligning to TRBD1. This sample comprised CD4+ T cells sorted from blood, obtained at week 24, from a patient treated with tofacitinib. The source is a human donor with alopecia areata. DNA sequence: TGCAGCGTCGACCGGGACAGAGGGGGATCGCAGTACTTC. Its protein is CSVDRDRGGSQYF.